This TCR beta chain emerged from a study of monozygotic twins with cystic fibrosis (dated by TCRdb to about 2021). For the wider study: Barcoded libraries were prepared with about 15 PCR cycles from approximately 2.8 micrograms of fragmented DNA. Data for three of the twin pairs had previously been reported in another context. Ten female and six male twin pairs, aged roughly 2.0 to 36.4 years (median around 9 years) and mostly children and adolescents, were included in the cohort. To gauge how much genetics shapes V and J gene usage, the researchers compared TCR beta repertoires both within and across 16 monozygotic twin pairs who have cystic fibrosis. Twins were ranked among about 990 cohort participants for weight-for-height and FEVPerc (FEV1 disease centile) on the day of blood sampling.

About this clone itself: The target of this receptor is not known. Base qualities are not at hand, and no much larger clone is one base apart.

TCR beta CDR3 regions were amplified by multiplex PCR using the immunoSEQ immune profiling system, following the manufacturer's instructions. An Illumina NextSeq system was used for sequencing. The authors' analysis ran thus. Sequence data were processed on the immunoSEQ Analyzer platform, and clonality was calculated as the square root of Simpson's index of productive rearrangements. Similarity in V and J usage was measured by Jensen-Shannon distance, and OLGA was used to compute CDR3 generation probabilities. Shared CDR3 sequences were searched in the immuneACCESS database (August 2020) and in VDJdb (December 2020). This immuneACCESS table, as held by TCRdb, lists in-frame sequences with V and J called but not all clones. Of the missing ones, under half trace to an unresolved V gene in checked studies; the others have no known cause. The V and J calls and clone size were taken over from that table, and D and trimming were inferred from the DNA. The sample table contains about 35,000 clones; only one count was recorded for roughly three fifths of them. The ten biggest clones cover roughly 0.72% of the sample.

The twin pairs came from the European Cystic Fibrosis Twin and Sibling Study Cohort, which recruited patients from more than 150 CF clinics across 14 European countries. Zygosity and CFTR genotype were verified in-house, and zygosity was tested by multiplex PCR of nine short tandem repeat loci. Peripheral blood was sampled from each twin, with clinical parameters recorded on the day of blood sampling. Genomic DNA was isolated from peripheral blood cells with phenol/chloroform and kept in TE buffer at 4 degrees C. What the authors observed across the whole study: Sharing of nucleotide-identical clonotypes was significantly greater within monozygotic CF twin pairs than between unrelated CF individuals (P = 0.000026, Mann-Whitney). Only a small cohort was studied, and no association of shared CDR3 numbers with age, concordance or disease severity was found. Simpson clonality was found to be generally low (median approximately 0.01), suggesting a naive-dominated repertoire, although higher clonality was observed in the most severely affected patients. In 13 of 16 pairs, V gene usage most closely resembled the co-twin's, and the same held for J usage in 8 of 16 pairs, a pattern suggesting genetic constraints.

The germline V gene (reference sequence) provides CDR1 SGHKS and CDR2 YYEKEE. Inclusive of the bounding cysteine and phenylalanine, the CDR3 is 12 residues long. Kept here is only the CDR3 DNA, which spans 36 bases and is read in frame from base 1. V sheds 4 bases and J sheds 3 bases, leaving 8 bases between their ends. Specimen: blood. The chain couples TRBV5-5 to TRBJ2-7, and perhaps TRBD2 as D gene, on 5 matching bases. The clonotype comes from a girl aged 5-17 years with cystic fibrosis. Here is the DNA: TGTGCCAGCAGCAACGGAGGCTACGAGCAGTACTTC. This translates into CASSNGGYEQYF.